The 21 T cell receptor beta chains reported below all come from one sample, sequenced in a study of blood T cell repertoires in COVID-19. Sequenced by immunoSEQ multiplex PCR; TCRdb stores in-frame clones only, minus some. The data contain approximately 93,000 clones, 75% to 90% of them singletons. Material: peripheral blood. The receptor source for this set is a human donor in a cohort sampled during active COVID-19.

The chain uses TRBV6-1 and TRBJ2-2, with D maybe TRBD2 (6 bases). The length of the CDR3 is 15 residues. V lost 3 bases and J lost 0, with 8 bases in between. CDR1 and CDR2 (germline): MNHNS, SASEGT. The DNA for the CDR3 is TGTGCCAGCAGTGAGGGCGGGGCGAACACCGGGGAGCTGTTTTTT. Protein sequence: CASSEGGANTGELFF.

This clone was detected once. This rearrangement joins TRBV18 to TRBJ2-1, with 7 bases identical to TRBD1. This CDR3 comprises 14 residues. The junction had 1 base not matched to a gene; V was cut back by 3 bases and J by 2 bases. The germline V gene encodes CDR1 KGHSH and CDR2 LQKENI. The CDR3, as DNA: TGTGCCAGCTCACCCGGGACAGCCTACAATGAGCAGTTCTTC. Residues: CASSPGTAYNEQFF.

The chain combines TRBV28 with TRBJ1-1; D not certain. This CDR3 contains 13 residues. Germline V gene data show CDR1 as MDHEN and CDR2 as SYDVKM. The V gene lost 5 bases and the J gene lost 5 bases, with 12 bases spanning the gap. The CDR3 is CASSPPEVTEAFF. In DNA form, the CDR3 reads TGTGCCAGCAGTCCTCCAGAAGTTACTGAAGCTTTCTTT.

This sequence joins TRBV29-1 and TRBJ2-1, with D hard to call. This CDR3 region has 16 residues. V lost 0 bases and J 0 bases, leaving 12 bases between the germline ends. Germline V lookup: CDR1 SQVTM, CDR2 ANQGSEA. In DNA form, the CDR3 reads TGCAGCGTTGAAGATGTCGTTTCCCGCTCCTACAATGAGCAGTTCTTC. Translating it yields CSVEDVVSRSYNEQFF.

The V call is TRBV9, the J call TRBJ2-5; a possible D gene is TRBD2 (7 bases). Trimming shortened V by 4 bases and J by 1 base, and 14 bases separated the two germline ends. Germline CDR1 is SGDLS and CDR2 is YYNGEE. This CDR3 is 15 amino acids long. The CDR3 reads CASSSRGGVQETQYF. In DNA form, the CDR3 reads TGTGCCAGCAGCTCCAGGGGAGGGGTCCAAGAGACCCAGTACTTC.

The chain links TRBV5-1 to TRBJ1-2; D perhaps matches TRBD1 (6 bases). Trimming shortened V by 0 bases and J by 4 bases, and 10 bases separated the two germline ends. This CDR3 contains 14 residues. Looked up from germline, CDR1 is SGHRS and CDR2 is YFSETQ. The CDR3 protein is CASSLDRELYGYTF. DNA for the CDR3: TGCGCCAGCAGCTTGGACAGGGAGCTCTATGGCTACACCTTC.

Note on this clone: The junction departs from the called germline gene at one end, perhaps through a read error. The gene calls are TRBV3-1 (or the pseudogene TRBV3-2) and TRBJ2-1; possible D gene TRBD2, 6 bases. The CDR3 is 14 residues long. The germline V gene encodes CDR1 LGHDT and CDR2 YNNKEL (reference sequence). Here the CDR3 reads CASSPGDSNNEQFF. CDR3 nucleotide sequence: TGTGCCAGCAGTCCGGGGGACTCCAACAATGAGCAGTTCTTC.

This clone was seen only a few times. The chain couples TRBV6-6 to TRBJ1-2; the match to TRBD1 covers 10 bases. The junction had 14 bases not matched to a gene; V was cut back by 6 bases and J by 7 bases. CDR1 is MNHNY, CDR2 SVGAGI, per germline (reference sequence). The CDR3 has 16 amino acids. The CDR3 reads CASSRTRDRGRGGYTF. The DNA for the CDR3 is TGTGCCAGCAGCCGGACCCGGGACAGGGGAAGGGGTGGCTACACCTTC.

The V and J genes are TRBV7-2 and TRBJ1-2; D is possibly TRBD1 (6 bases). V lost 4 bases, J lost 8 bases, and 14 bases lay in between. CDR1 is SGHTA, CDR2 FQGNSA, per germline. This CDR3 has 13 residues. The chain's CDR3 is CASSYDRTRGYTF. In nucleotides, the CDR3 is TGTGCCAGCAGCTACGACAGGACGCGGGGCTACACCTTC.

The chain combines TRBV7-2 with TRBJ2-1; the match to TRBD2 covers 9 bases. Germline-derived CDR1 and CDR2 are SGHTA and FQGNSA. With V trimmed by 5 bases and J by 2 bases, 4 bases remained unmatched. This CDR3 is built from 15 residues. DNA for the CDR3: TGTGCCAGCAGCGCTACTAGCGGGCCCTACAATGAGCAGTTCTTC. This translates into CASSATSGPYNEQFF.

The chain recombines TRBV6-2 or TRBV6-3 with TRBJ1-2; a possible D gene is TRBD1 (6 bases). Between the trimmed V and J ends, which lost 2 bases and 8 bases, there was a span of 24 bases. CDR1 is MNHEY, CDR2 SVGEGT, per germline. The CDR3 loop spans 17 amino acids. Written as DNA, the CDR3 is TGTGCCAGCAGTTACGATATGGGACATCGTCCTGTGGGAGGCTACACCTTC. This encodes CASSYDMGHRPVGGYTF.

In nucleotides, the CDR3 is TGTGCCAGCTCTCTCATGTCAGGGGCAAGGACCGGGGAGCTGTTTTTT. This sequence encodes CASSLMSGARTGELFF. The chain employs TRBV18 and TRBJ2-2; TRBD1 is a possible D gene (6 bases). V was pared by 6 bases and J by 5 bases, with 19 bases between. CDR3 size: 16 residues. The V gene's germline CDR1 is KGHSH and CDR2 LQKENI. Drawing the rest from reference TRBV18 and TRBJ2-2, the complete variable domain is NAGVMQNPRHLVRRRGQEARLRCSPMKGHSHVYWYRQLPEEGLKFMVYLQKENIIDESGMPKERFSAEFPKEGPSILRIQQVVRGDSAAYFCASSLMSGARTGELFFGEGSRLTVL.

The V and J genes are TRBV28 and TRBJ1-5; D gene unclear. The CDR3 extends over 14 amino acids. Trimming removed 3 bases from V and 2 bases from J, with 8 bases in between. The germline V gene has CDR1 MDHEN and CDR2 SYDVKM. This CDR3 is CASSFPAGNQPQHF. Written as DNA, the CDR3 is TGTGCCAGCAGTTTTCCCGCGGGCAATCAGCCCCAGCATTTT.

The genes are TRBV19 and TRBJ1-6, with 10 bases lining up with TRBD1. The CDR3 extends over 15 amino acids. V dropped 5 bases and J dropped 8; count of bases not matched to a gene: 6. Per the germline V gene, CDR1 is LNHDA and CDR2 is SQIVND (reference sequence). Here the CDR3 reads CASSPRDRGHSPLHF. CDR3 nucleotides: TGTGCCAGTAGTCCCCGGGACAGGGGTCATTCACCCCTCCACTTT.

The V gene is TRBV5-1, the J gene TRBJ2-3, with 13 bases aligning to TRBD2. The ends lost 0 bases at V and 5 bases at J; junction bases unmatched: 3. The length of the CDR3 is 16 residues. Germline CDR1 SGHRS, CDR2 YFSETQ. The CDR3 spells CASSLGTSGSGDTQYF. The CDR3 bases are TGCGCCAGCAGCTTGGGGACTAGCGGGAGTGGAGATACGCAGTATTTT.

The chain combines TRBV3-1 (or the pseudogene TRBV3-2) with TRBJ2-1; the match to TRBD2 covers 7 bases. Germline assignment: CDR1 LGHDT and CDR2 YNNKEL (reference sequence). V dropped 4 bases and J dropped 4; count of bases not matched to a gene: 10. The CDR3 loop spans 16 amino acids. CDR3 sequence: CASSRIGGRDYNEQFF. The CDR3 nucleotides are TGTGCCAGCAGCCGTATAGGAGGGAGGGATTACAATGAGCAGTTCTTC.

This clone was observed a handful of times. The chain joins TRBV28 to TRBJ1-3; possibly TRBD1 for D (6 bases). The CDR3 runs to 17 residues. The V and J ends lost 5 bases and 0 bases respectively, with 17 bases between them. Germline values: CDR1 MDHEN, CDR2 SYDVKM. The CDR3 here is CASSGGWLRSSGNTIYF. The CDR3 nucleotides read TGTGCCAGCAGTGGGGGCTGGCTCCGGAGCTCTGGAAACACCATATATTTT.

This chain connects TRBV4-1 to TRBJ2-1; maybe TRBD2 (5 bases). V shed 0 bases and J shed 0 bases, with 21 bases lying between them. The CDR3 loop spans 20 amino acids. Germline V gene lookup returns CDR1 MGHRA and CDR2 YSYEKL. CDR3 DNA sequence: TGCGCCAGCAGCCAAGATTTTGGTAGGCGCGGGCGCAGCTCCTACAATGAGCAGTTCTTC. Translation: CASSQDFGRRGRSSYNEQFF.

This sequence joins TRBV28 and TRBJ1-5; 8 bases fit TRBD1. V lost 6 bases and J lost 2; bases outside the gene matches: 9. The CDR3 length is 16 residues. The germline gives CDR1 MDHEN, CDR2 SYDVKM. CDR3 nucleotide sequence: TGTGCCAGCAGCCTGACAGGGGTTGGGGGCAATCAGCCCCAGCATTTT. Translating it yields CASSLTGVGGNQPQHF.

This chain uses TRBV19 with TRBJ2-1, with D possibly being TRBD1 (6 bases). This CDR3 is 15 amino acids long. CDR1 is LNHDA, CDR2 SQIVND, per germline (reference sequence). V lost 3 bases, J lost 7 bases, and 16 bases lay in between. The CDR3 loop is CASSISLPQGNEQFF. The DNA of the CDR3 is TGTGCCAGTAGTATCTCTCTCCCCCAGGGGAATGAGCAGTTCTTC.

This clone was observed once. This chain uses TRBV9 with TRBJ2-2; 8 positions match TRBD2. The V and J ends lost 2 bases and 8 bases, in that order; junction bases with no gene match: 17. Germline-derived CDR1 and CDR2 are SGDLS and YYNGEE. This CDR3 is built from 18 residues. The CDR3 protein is CASSVLPQTSDLRGELFF. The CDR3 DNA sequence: TGTGCCAGCAGCGTCCTCCCTCAGACTAGCGACCTCAGGGGGGAGCTGTTTTTT. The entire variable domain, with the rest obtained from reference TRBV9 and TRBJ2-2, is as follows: DSGVTQTPKHLITATGQRVTLRCSPRSGDLSVYWYQQSLDQGLQFLIQYYNGEERAKGNILERFSAQQFPDLHSELNLSSLELGDSALYFCASSVLPQTSDLRGELFFGEGSRLTVL.